This T cell receptor beta chain was sequenced for a study of CD8 T cells in ankylosing spondylitis. Whole-study findings and limits: What appeared characteristic of ankylosing spondylitis blood was a TCR beta motif of several highly homologous variants.

TCRdb fed the 5' RACE reads into MiXCR, producing one record per CDR3 protein. This table has 200,000 or so distinct CDR3 sequences, 10% to 15% appearing once. With regard to this clonotype: Antigen unknown.

The CDR3 has 15 residues. V lost 6 bases and J lost 1; bases outside the gene matches: 6. The germline V gene encodes CDR1 MDHEN and CDR2 SYDVKM. This chain uses TRBV28 with TRBJ2-1; TRBD2 matches 7 bases. The source of this sequence is a female donor with ankylosing spondylitis or in good health (not recorded which). Material: blood, either unsorted or a sorted T cell fraction (not recorded which). The CDR3 nucleotides are TGTGCCAGCAGCCCCGGGGGGAGGTCCTACAATGAGCAGTTCTTC. It is translated as CASSPGGRSYNEQFF.